This TCR beta chain was documented in a study of tumor-infiltrating lymphocytes in primary liver carcinoma. For the study at large: Patients, male and female, were 30 to 69 years old. General study results and limits: All five tumor regions shared only about 7-24% of top clones.

From 450 to 550 ng total RNA, TCR beta cDNA was generated with a primer in the constant region. Slightly modified ARM-PCR served as the procedure for the TCR beta libraries. These libraries came from three rounds of nested multiplex PCR. Running around 9 cycles apiece, the first two PCR rounds relied on TRBV1-TRBV30 forward primers together with a C-beta reverse primer. TCRdb called the multiplex PCR reads again in MiXCR, with one record for every CDR3 protein. The table has some 94,000 distinct CDR3 sequences, 69% seen once; the top ten hold around 9.5%. The CDR3 contains 17 residues. Per the germline V gene, CDR1 is MNHNY and CDR2 is SVGAGI (reference sequence). Without any cell sorting, about 18-31 mg of bulk tissue yielded co-extracted RNA and DNA. This clonotype turned up a few times. Antigen specificity is unknown. The germline gene is not matched at one end of the junction; a read error may be the cause.

This receptor was obtained from a woman aged 60-75 years with primary liver carcinoma and hepatitis B virus infection. Sequenced sample: liver tumor tissue from sampling region 5. Subset meaning: tumor region T5, tumor centre. The genes are TRBV6-6 and TRBJ2-1; 10 nucleotides match TRBD2. The CDR3 is CASSYSGLAGVYNEQLF. The CDR3 DNA sequence: TGTGCCAGCAGTTACTCGGGGCTAGCGGGAGTATACAATGAGCAGCTCTTC.